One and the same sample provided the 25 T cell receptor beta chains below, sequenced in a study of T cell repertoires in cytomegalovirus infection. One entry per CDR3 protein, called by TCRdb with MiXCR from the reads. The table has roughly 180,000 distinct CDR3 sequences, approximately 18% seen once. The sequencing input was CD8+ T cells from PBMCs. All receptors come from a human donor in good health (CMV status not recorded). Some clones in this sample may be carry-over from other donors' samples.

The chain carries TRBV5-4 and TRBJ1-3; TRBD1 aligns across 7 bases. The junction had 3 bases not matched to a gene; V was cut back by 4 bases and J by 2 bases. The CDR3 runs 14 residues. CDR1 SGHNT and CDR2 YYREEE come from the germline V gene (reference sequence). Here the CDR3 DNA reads TGTGCCAGCAGCACCGGGACAGCTGGAAACACCATATATTTT. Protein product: CASSTGTAGNTIYF.

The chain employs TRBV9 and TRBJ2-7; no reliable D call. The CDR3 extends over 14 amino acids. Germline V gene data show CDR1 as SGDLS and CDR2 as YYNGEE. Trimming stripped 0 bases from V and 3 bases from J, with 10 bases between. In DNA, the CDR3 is TGTGCCAGCAGCGTAGGTGGTCCCATCTACGAGCAGTACTTC. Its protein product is CASSVGGPIYEQYF.

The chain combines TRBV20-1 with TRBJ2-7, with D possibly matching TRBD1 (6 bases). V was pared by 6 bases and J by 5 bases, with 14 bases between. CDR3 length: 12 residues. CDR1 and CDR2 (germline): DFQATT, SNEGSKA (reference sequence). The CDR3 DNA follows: TGCAGTGCCACCCCACAGGGACACGAGCAGTACTTC. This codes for CSATPQGHEQYF.

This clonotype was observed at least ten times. CDR3: CASSLDPWTQAGGHGNIQYF. CDR3 bases: TGTGCCAGCAGCTTAGATCCCTGGACTCAAGCGGGGGGGCACGGAAACATTCAGTACTTC. This sequence joins TRBV11-2 and TRBJ2-4; 10 bases agree with TRBD2. The CDR3 is 20 residues long. Germline V gene data show CDR1 as SGHAT and CDR2 as FQNNGV. Trimming cost V 0 bases and J 6 bases; bases outside gene matches: 17.

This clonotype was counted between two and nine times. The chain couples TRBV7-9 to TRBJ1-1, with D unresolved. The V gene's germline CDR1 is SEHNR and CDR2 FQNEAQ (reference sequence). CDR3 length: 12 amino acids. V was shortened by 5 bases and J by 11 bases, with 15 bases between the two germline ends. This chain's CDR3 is CASSIRPGGAFF. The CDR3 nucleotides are TGTGCCAGCAGCATCCGCCCCGGCGGGGCTTTCTTT.

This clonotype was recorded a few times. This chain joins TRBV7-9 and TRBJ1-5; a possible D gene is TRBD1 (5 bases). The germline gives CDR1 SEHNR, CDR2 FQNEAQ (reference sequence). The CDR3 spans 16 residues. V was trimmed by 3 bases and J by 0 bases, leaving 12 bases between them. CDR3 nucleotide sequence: TGTGCCAGCAGCTTCTCCCAGGGCGGTAGCAATCAGCCCCAGCATTTT. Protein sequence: CASSFSQGGSNQPQHF.

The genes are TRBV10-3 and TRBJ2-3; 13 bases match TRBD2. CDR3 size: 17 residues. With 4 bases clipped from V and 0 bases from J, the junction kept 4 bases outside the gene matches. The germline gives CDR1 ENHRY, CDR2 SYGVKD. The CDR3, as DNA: TGTGCCATCAGTGGGGGGACTAGCGGGGTTAGCACAGATACGCAGTATTTT. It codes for CAISGGTSGVSTDTQYF.

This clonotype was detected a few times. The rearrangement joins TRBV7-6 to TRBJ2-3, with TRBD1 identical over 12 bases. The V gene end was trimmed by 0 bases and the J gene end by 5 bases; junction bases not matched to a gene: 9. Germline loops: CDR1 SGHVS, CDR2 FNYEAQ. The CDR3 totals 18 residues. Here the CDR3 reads CASSLAGQGAQRGDTQYF. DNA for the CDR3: TGTGCCAGCAGCTTAGCGGGACAGGGGGCGCAGAGAGGAGATACGCAGTATTTT.

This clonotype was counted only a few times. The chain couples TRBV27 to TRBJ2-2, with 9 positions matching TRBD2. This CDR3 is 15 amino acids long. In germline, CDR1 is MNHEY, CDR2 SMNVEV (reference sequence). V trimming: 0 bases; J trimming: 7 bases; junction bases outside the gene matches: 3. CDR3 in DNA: TGTGCCAGCAGTTTATCGCGGGGGGGCCACGGGGAGCTGTTTTTT. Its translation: CASSLSRGGHGELFF.

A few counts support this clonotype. The CDR3 here is CASSSFSVRDTNTGELFF. Here the CDR3 DNA reads TGTGCCAGCAGTTCCTTCAGTGTGCGGGATACGAACACCGGGGAGCTGTTTTTT. V is TRBV12-3 or TRBV12-4 and J is TRBJ2-2, with a weak D call TRBD2 (6 bases). V lost 4 bases, J lost 0 bases, and 18 bases lay in between. This CDR3 is 18 amino acids long.

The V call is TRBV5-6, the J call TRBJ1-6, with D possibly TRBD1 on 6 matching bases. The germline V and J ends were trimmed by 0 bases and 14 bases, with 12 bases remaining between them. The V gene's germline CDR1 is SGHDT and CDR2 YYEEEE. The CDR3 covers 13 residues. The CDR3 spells CASSLGDTRTLHF. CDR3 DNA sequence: TGTGCCAGCAGCTTGGGGGACACGAGGACCCTCCACTTT.

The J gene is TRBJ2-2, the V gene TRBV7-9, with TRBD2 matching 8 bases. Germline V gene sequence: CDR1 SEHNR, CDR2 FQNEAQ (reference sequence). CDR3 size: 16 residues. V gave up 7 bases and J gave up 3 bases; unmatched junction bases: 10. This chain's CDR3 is CASIPFVGGDTGELFF. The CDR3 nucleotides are TGTGCCAGCATCCCGTTTGTCGGGGGGGACACCGGGGAGCTGTTTTTT.

The CDR3 region is CASSFGGGDTEAFF. The CDR3, as DNA: TGTGCCAGCAGCTTTGGAGGCGGCGACACTGAAGCTTTCTTT. The chain carries TRBV7-9 and TRBJ1-1; D is ambiguous. CDR3 length: 14 residues. Deletions cut 3 bases from V and 3 bases from J, with 11 bases between. Germline CDR1 is SEHNR and CDR2 is FQNEAQ (reference sequence).

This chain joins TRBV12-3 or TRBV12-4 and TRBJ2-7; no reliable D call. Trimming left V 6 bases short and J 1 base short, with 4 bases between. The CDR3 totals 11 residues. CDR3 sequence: CASRLSYEQYF. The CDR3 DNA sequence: TGTGCCAGCAGACTATCCTACGAGCAGTACTTC.

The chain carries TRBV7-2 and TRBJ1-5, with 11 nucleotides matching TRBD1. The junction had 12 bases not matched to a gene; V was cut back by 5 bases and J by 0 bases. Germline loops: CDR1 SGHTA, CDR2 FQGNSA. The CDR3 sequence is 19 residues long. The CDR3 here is CASSLGPGQGGYSNQPQHF. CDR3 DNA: TGTGCCAGCAGCCTAGGTCCGGGACAGGGGGGTTATAGCAATCAGCCCCAGCATTTT.

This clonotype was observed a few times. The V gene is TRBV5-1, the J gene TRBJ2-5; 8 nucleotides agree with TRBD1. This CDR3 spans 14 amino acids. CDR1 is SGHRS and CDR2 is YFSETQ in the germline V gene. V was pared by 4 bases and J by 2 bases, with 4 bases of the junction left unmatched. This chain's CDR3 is CASSQTGEQETQYF. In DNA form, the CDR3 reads TGCGCCAGCAGCCAGACAGGGGAACAAGAGACCCAGTACTTC.

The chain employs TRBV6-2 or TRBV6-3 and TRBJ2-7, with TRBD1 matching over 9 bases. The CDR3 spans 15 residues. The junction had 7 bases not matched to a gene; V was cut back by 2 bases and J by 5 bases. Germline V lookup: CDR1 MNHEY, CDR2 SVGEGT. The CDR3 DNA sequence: TGTGCCAGCAGTTACGGTGGGACAGGGCACAACGAGCAGTACTTC. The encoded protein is CASSYGGTGHNEQYF.

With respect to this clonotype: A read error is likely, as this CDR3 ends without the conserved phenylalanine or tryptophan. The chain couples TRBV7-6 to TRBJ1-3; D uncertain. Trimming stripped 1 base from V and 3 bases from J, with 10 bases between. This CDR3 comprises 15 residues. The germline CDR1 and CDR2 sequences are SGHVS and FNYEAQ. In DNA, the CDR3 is TGTGCCAGCAGCTTAGAAGCAGGCGGTGGAAACACCATATATTAT. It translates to CASSLEAGGGNTIYY.

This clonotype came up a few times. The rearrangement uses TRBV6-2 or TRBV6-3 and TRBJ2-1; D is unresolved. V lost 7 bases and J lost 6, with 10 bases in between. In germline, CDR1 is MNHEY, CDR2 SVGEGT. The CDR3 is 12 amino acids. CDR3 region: CASTPGPNEQFF. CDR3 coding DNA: TGTGCCAGCACCCCCGGACCCAATGAGCAGTTCTTC.

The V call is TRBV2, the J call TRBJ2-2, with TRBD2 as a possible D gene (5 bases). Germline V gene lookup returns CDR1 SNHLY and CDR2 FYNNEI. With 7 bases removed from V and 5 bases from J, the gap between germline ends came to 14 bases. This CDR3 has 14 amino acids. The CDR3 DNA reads TGTGCCAGCACCGGAGGTGGTCGAACCGGGGAGCTGTTTTTT. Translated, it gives CASTGGGRTGELFF.

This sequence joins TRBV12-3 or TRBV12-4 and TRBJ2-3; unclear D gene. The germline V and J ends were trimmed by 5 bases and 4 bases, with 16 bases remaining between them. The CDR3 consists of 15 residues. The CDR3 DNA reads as TGTGCCAGCAGTCCACAGAGTCTTGAGGCAGATACGCAGTATTTT. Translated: CASSPQSLEADTQYF.

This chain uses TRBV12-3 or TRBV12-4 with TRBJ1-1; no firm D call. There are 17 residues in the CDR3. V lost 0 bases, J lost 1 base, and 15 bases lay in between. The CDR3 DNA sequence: TGTGCCAGCAGTTTAGCGCATTGGGTACAAGAGAACACTGAAGCTTTCTTT. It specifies CASSLAHWVQENTEAFF.

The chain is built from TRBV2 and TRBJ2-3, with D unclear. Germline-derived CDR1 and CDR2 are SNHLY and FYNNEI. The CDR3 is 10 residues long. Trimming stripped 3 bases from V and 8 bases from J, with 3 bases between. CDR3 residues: CASSEGTQYF. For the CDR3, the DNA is TGTGCCAGCAGTGAGGGTACGCAGTATTTT.

CDR3 sequence: CASSLVRLSYNSPLHF. In DNA form, the CDR3 reads TGTGCCAGCAGTTTAGTCCGACTTTCTTATAATTCACCCCTCCACTTT. This sequence joins TRBV28 and TRBJ1-6; D remains ambiguous. V was trimmed by 2 bases and J by 4 bases, leaving 12 bases between them. This CDR3 is 16 amino acids long. Germline V CDR1 and CDR2: MDHEN, SYDVKM.

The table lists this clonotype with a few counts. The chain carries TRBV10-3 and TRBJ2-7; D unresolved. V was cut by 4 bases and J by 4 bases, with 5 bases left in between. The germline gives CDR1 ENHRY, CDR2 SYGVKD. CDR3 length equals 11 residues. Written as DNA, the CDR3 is TGTGCCATCAGTGCCAGATACGAGCAGTACTTC. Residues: CAISARYEQYF.